This T cell receptor (beta chain) stems from a study of T cells in Graves' hyperthyroidism and ophthalmopathy. Study in general: Sampling of peripheral blood happened at initial diagnosis, prior to any treatment. General study findings and limits: Most thyroid clonotypes that were expanded above 0.001 also turned up in blood.

Regions amplified from RNA transcripts were the TCR beta CDR3 regions. First-round RT-PCR with HTBI primers amplified the TCR CDR3 region. TCRdb processed the multiplex PCR reads anew with MiXCR; each CDR3 protein has one entry. The data hold 250,000 or so distinct CDR3 sequences, with roughly 15% observed a single time. Disease duration under 2 months; hyperthyroidism patients were aged 18 to 65. The sample of blood was obtained at first hyperthyroidism diagnosis (before any ophthalmopathy symptoms). In this sample, this clonotype turned up many times. Its target is not known. This clonotype was sampled from a woman between 50 and 59 years old with Graves' hyperthyroidism that later progressed to Graves' ophthalmopathy. Material for sequencing was blood.

The CDR3 sequence: CASSQGLAGAYEQYF. Written as DNA, the CDR3 is TGTGCCAGCAGCCAAGGACTAGCGGGTGCCTACGAGCAGTACTTC. The rearrangement joins TRBV5-6 to TRBJ2-7, with 11 bases identical to TRBD2. The length of the CDR3 is 15 residues. Trimming at V came to 4 bases and at J to 2 bases, leaving 5 bases not matched to a gene. Looked up from germline, CDR1 is SGHDT and CDR2 is YYEEEE.